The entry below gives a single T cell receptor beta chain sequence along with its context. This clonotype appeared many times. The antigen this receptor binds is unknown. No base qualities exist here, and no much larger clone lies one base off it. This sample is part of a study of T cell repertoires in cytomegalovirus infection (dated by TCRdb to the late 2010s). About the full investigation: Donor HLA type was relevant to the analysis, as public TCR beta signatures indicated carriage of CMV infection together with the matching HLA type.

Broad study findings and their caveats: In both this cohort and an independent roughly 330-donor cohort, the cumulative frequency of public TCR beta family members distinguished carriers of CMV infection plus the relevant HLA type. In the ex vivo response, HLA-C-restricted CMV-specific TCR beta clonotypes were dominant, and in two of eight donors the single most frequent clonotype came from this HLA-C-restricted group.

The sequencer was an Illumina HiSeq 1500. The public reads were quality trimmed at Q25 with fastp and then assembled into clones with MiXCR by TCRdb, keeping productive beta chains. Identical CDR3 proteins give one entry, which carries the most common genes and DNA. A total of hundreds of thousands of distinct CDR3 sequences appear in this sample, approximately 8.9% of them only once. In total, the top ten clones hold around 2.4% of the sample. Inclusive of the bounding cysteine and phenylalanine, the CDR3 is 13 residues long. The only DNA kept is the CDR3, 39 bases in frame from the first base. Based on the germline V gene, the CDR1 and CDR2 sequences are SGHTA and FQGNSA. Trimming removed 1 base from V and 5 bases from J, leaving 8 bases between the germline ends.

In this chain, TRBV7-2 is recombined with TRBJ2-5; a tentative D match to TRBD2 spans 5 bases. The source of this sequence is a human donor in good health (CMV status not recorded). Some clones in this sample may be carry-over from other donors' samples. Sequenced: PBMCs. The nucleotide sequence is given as TGTGCCAGCAGCTTAGGAGGGCGTGAGACCCAGTACTTC. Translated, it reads CASSLGGRETQYF.